The 20 T cell receptor beta chains below were found in one sample sequenced in a study of shared clonotypes between healthy human individuals. TCRdb's table, derived via immunoSEQ multiplex PCR, lists solely in-frame clones and lacks some. Of approximately 590,000 clones listed, roughly 96% are singletons. CD8 cells classed as naive were CD45RO-negative and positively selected for CCR7, excluding terminally differentiated effector memory CD45RA+ cells. The source material was naive CD8+ T cells sorted from blood. These receptors originate from a woman in her 30s in good health.

The V and J genes are TRBV15 and TRBJ1-1; possibly TRBD1 for D (6 bases). The germline V gene encodes CDR1 LNHNV and CDR2 YYDKDF (reference sequence). V was shortened by 9 bases and J by 0 bases, with 8 bases between the two germline ends. CDR3 size: 12 residues. CDR3 sequence: CATGQLNTEAFF. The CDR3 nucleotides read TGTGCCACGGGACAATTGAACACTGAAGCTTTCTTT.

The chain joins TRBV7-8 to TRBJ2-1, with 9 bases matching TRBD2. CDR1 and CDR2 from the germline V gene are SGHVS and FQNEAQ. This CDR3 is built from 17 residues. V dropped 5 bases and J dropped 0; count of bases not matched to a gene: 8. Here the CDR3 DNA reads TGTGCCAGCAGCCCGAGACTAGCGGAGAGCTCCTACAATGAGCAGTTCTTC. It yields the protein CASSPRLAESSYNEQFF.

This rearrangement joins TRBV5-1 to TRBJ1-1, with D hard to call. The V gene's germline CDR1 is SGHRS and CDR2 YFSETQ. Trimming pared 0 bases from V and 7 bases from J, leaving 13 bases between. This CDR3 spans 14 amino acids. CDR3 nucleotide sequence: TGCGCCAGCAGCTTGGGAGGTGGCAGGCTTGAAGCTTTCTTT. It specifies CASSLGGGRLEAFF.

The rearrangement links TRBV9 to TRBJ2-7; TRBD1 matches 7 bases. The ends lost 3 bases at V and 4 bases at J; junction bases unmatched: 10. The length of the CDR3 is 15 residues. The germline gives CDR1 SGDLS, CDR2 YYNGEE. The CDR3 coding sequence is TGTGCCAGCAGCGCAACCCCAGGGGGTTCTTACGAGCAGTACTTC. Translated: CASSATPGGSYEQYF. Supplemented by reference TRBV9 and TRBJ2-7, the full variable domain reads DSGVTQTPKHLITATGQRVTLRCSPRSGDLSVYWYQQSLDQGLQFLIQYYNGEERAKGNILERFSAQQFPDLHSELNLSSLELGDSALYFCASSATPGGSYEQYFGPGTRLTVT.

V usage is TRBV6-1 and J usage is TRBJ2-7; perhaps TRBD1 as D (7 bases). The germline V gene encodes CDR1 MNHNS and CDR2 SASEGT. The CDR3 spans 15 residues. Trimming cost V 8 bases and J 5 bases, with 22 bases left between them. DNA of the CDR3: TGTGCCAGCCGAGGGGGGACCGGGACAGACAACGAGCAGTACTTC. It is translated as CASRGGTGTDNEQYF.

The rearrangement joins TRBV28 to TRBJ2-5; D not certain. The end of the DNA fits TRBJ2-7 better, so the J call may be wrong. The length of the CDR3 is 13 residues. Germline CDR1 and CDR2: MDHEN and SYDVKM. CDR3 protein: CASSLDVGYEQYF. The CDR3, as DNA: TGTGCCAGCAGTTTAGATGTGGGCTACGAGCAGTACTTC.

In the case of this clone: Other DNA variants within this sample encode the same CDR3. The chain uses TRBV5-4 and TRBJ2-1, with unresolved D. The germline V and J ends were trimmed by 3 bases and 7 bases, with 5 bases remaining between them. Germline V lookup: CDR1 SGHNT, CDR2 YYREEE (reference sequence). This CDR3 has 11 residues. CDR3 sequence reads: CASSSLNEQFF. In DNA, the CDR3 is TGTGCCAGCAGCTCCTTAAATGAGCAGTTCTTC.

The CDR3 is CASSAGSSPLHF. The CDR3 DNA is TGTGCCAGCAGCGCAGGGAGTTCACCCCTCCACTTT. The chain recombines TRBV9 with TRBJ1-6, with D perhaps TRBD1 (5 bases). This CDR3 spans 12 amino acids. Per the germline V gene, CDR1 is SGDLS and CDR2 is YYNGEE. Trimming took off 3 bases at V and 9 bases at J, with 7 bases between the two ends. The full variable domain, rest sourced from reference TRBV9 and TRBJ1-6, is DSGVTQTPKHLITATGQRVTLRCSPRSGDLSVYWYQQSLDQGLQFLIQYYNGEERAKGNILERFSAQQFPDLHSELNLSSLELGDSALYFCASSAGSSPLHFGNGTRLTVT.

The V call is TRBV10-2, the J call TRBJ1-2, with 8 bases lining up with TRBD1. The V gene end was trimmed by 3 bases and the J gene end by 5 bases; junction bases not matched to a gene: 11. The CDR3 covers 16 residues. The germline gives CDR1 WSHSY, CDR2 SAAADI. The CDR3, as DNA: TGCGCCAGCAGTGAAAACCAAAAGGGGACAGGTTATGGCTACACCTTC. Protein: CASSENQKGTGYGYTF.

The chain recombines TRBV27 with TRBJ1-1, with 8 bases lining up with TRBD1. Germline V CDR1 and CDR2: MNHEY, SMNVEV (reference sequence). This CDR3 comprises 14 residues. Trimming at V came to 2 bases and at J to 8 bases, leaving 7 bases not matched to a gene. CDR3 in amino acids: CASSLAGTGGEAFF. The DNA for the CDR3 is TGTGCCAGCAGTTTAGCCGGGACAGGCGGGGAAGCTTTCTTT.

This chain connects TRBV6-5 to TRBJ1-1; D may be TRBD1 (5 bases). CDR1 and CDR2 (germline): MNHEY, SVGAGI. This CDR3 region has 12 residues. V was shortened by 7 bases and J by 5 bases, with 11 bases between the two germline ends. The CDR3 DNA reads TGTGCCAGCAACCATCGGGGGACTGAAGCTTTCTTT. It is translated as CASNHRGTEAFF.

This clone has a handful of counts. The rearrangement joins TRBV10-3 to TRBJ1-5; 7 nucleotides match TRBD1. CDR1 and CDR2 (germline): ENHRY, SYGVKD. The V and J ends lost 2 bases and 7 bases, in that order; junction bases with no gene match: 5. This CDR3 is built from 14 residues. DNA of the CDR3: TGTGCCATCAGTGAGGGGACAGCTTCCCAGCCCCAGCATTTT. Its translation: CAISEGTASQPQHF.

This sequence joins TRBV6-1 and TRBJ2-1, with 13 bases identical to TRBD2. The CDR3 runs 17 residues. J was trimmed by 7 bases and V by 2 bases; bases with no gene match: 8. Germline assignment: CDR1 MNHNS and CDR2 SASEGT. CDR3 nucleotides: TGTGCCAGCAGTGAATGGGGGACTAGCGGGACGCAGAATGAGCAGTTCTTC. Residues: CASSEWGTSGTQNEQFF.

This chain links TRBV10-3 with TRBJ2-6, with D tentatively TRBD2 (6 bases). The germline V gene has CDR1 ENHRY and CDR2 SYGVKD. This CDR3 spans 15 amino acids. The ends were cut back, 4 bases at V and 0 bases at J, with 7 bases in the middle. CDR3 bases: TGTGCCATCAGTGGGGAGGTCTCTGGGGCCAACGTCCTGACTTTC. This codes for CAISGEVSGANVLTF.

The V gene is TRBV2, the J gene TRBJ2-7, with 9 bases aligning to TRBD2. V lost 3 bases, J lost 2 bases, and 2 bases stayed unmatched. CDR1 and CDR2 (germline): SNHLY, FYNNEI. The CDR3 length is 14 residues. CDR3 DNA: TGTGCCAGCAGTGAGGCGGGAGGGACCTACGAGCAGTACTTC. The encoded protein is CASSEAGGTYEQYF.

This clone was recorded only once. J is TRBJ2-7 and V is TRBV28; the D gene is possibly TRBD2 (6 bases). There are 15 residues in the CDR3. V was shortened by 2 bases and J by 5 bases, with 16 bases between the two germline ends. From germline, CDR1 is MDHEN and CDR2 SYDVKM. DNA of the CDR3: TGTGCCAGCAGTTTAGGCGGGAACTCCCGGGACGAGCAGTACTTC. It is translated as CASSLGGNSRDEQYF.

A remark on this clone: The same CDR3 is also encoded by other DNA sequences in this sample. The chain joins TRBV27 to TRBJ2-7; tentatively, D is TRBD1 (5 bases). V was pared by 2 bases and J by 0 bases, with 8 bases between. CDR1 and CDR2 (germline): MNHEY, SMNVEV (reference sequence). The CDR3 sequence is 14 residues long. The CDR3 DNA is TGTGCCAGCAGTTTAACAGGTTCCTCCTACGAGCAGTACTTC. This translates into CASSLTGSSYEQYF.

This clone came up once. CDR3 protein: CASSLGGGADEQYF. The DNA for the CDR3 is TGTGCCAGCAGCTTAGGCGGAGGGGCGGACGAGCAGTACTTC. The genes are TRBV13 and TRBJ2-7; a weak D match, TRBD2 (6 bases). V lost 0 bases, J lost 5 bases, and 11 bases lay in between. The germline V gene encodes CDR1 PRHDT and CDR2 FYEKMQ (reference sequence). The CDR3 sequence is 14 residues long.

This clone was recorded once. V and J are TRBV27 and TRBJ1-1; a possible D gene is TRBD1 (5 bases). The CDR3 length is 12 residues. V lost 8 bases and J lost 4, with 11 bases in between. Germline CDR1 is MNHEY and CDR2 is SMNVEV (reference sequence). The CDR3 loop reads CASWTGGTEAFF. DNA of the CDR3: TGTGCCAGCTGGACGGGGGGCACTGAAGCTTTCTTT.

This chain joins TRBV27 and TRBJ2-5, with D unresolved. This CDR3 region has 17 residues. V shed 3 bases and J shed 1 base, with 18 bases lying between them. Germline lookup yields CDR1 MNHEY and CDR2 SMNVEV (reference sequence). The CDR3 protein is CASSLGPELGFQETQYF. The CDR3 DNA sequence: TGTGCCAGCAGTTTGGGCCCCGAACTGGGTTTCCAAGAGACCCAGTACTTC.